The TCR beta chain described here comes from a study of cytomegalovirus exposure and HLA in healthy donors. Study results and limitations: Available immune exposure information was restricted to CMV serostatus only. Reportedly, fewer N-insertions than the approximately 610-donor mean appeared in an Asian-associated ancestry cluster in a later analysis. Most TCR sequences were rare, but some public TCRs occurred in many donors.

Regarding this clone: As yet, its antigen is unknown.

From germline, CDR1 is SEHNR and CDR2 FQNEAQ (reference sequence). V lost 5 bases and J lost 1, with 2 bases in between. CDR3 length: 12 amino acids. The PCR made use of 60 Vbeta and 13 Jbeta primers. TCRdb's copy holds only in-frame clones and misses some; the assay was immunoSEQ multiplex PCR. In all, the sample yields under 150,000 clones. The sequenced sample was PBMCs. The TCR originated in a man in his forties in good health and CMV-seronegative. The rearrangement links TRBV7-9 to TRBJ2-2, with no clear D. CDR3 loop: CASSLNTGELFF. The CDR3 DNA reads TGTGCCAGCAGCCTGAACACCGGGGAGCTGTTTTTT.